These T cell receptor beta chains were read from a single sample in a study of immune heterogeneity within non-small cell lung tumors. TCRdb fed the multiplex PCR reads into MiXCR, producing one record per CDR3 protein. The repertoire holds approximately 2,500 distinct CDR3 sequences, with about 23% as singletons. Material for sequencing was lung tumor tissue. The receptors originated from a man in his forties or fifties with non-small cell lung cancer. CDR3s include the opening cysteine and the closing phenylalanine or tryptophan. The order of the fields is J gene, D gene, clone size, V gene, CDR3 DNA, CDR3 protein. The D gene is left open where the match is weak. The size entry is marked missing in some rows and otherwise reads once, few, many or a size class.

j_gene: TRBJ2-1; d_gene: .; abundance: few; v_gene: TRBV5-1; CDR3nt: TGCGCCAGCATCTTGGCCGCGGAGACACTTTACTCCTACAATGAGCAGTTCTTC; CDR3aa: CASILAAETLYSYNEQFF
j_gene: TRBJ1-2; d_gene: TRBD1; abundance: .; v_gene: TRBV28; CDR3nt: TGTGCCAGCAGTTTAACGGGGGACAGGGGGATTGATGGCTACACCTTC; CDR3aa: CASSLTGDRGIDGYTF
j_gene: TRBJ2-3; d_gene: TRBD2; abundance: medium-sized; v_gene: TRBV7-2; CDR3nt: TGTGCCAGCAGCTTAGAAGGGACTAGCGGGAGGGCCCGGTATTTT; CDR3aa: CASSLEGTSGRARYF
j_gene: TRBJ2-1; d_gene: .; abundance: medium-sized; v_gene: TRBV6-2/TRBV6-3; CDR3nt: TGTGCCAGCAGTTATATCGGCCCACGCGGTGAGCAGTTCTTC; CDR3aa: CASSYIGPRGEQFF
j_gene: TRBJ2-1; d_gene: TRBD2; abundance: medium-sized; v_gene: TRBV6-2/TRBV6-3; CDR3nt: TGTGCCAGCACTAACCTCGAGCGGGAGTTGAACAATGAGCAGTTCTTC; CDR3aa: CASTNLERELNNEQFF
j_gene: TRBJ2-4; d_gene: .; abundance: medium-sized; v_gene: TRBV7-2; CDR3nt: TGTGCCAGCAGCACGGGACCGAATCAGTACTTC; CDR3aa: CASSTGPNQYF
j_gene: TRBJ2-7; d_gene: TRBD2; abundance: medium-sized; v_gene: TRBV28; CDR3nt: TGTGCCAGCAGTTCACCCATTAATATGGGACTAGCGAACTACGAGCAGTACTTC; CDR3aa: CASSSPINMGLANYEQYF
j_gene: TRBJ2-1; d_gene: .; abundance: medium-sized; v_gene: TRBV3-2; CDR3nt: TGTGCCAGCAGCACCGCCGGGACAGGGCTTTACAATGAGCAGTTCTTC; CDR3aa: CASSTAGTGLYNEQFF
j_gene: TRBJ2-7; d_gene: TRBD2; abundance: many; v_gene: TRBV20-1; CDR3nt: TGCAGTGCTTTAAATCTAGCGGGGAGCTCCTACGAGCAGTACTTC; CDR3aa: CSALNLAGSSYEQYF
j_gene: TRBJ1-1; d_gene: TRBD1; abundance: medium-sized; v_gene: TRBV5-1; CDR3nt: TGCGCCAGCAGCTCAGGGGGTACTGAAGCTTTCTTT; CDR3aa: CASSSGGTEAFF
j_gene: TRBJ2-7; d_gene: .; abundance: medium-sized; v_gene: TRBV4-2; CDR3nt: TGTGCCAGCAGCCAAGAGCCAGTTTACGAGCAGTACTTC; CDR3aa: CASSQEPVYEQYF
j_gene: TRBJ2-1; d_gene: TRBD1; abundance: medium-sized; v_gene: TRBV7-9; CDR3nt: TGTGCCAGCAGCTCCACAGGGGAACCCTACAATGAGCAGTTCTTC; CDR3aa: CASSSTGEPYNEQFF
j_gene: TRBJ2-3; d_gene: TRBD1; abundance: medium-sized; v_gene: TRBV7-3; CDR3nt: TGTGCCAGCAGCATCCGGACAGGCTTTAGCACAGATACGCAGTATTTT; CDR3aa: CASSIRTGFSTDTQYF
j_gene: TRBJ1-2; d_gene: TRBD1; abundance: medium-sized; v_gene: TRBV28; CDR3nt: TGTGCCAGCAGTTTATCCTCCGGGACAGGGGGGTTCGATGGCTACACCTTC; CDR3aa: CASSLSSGTGGFDGYTF
j_gene: TRBJ1-1; d_gene: .; abundance: .; v_gene: TRBV20-1; CDR3nt: TGCAGTGCTCATTTGAGACGGAACACTGAAGCTTTCTTT; CDR3aa: CSAHLRRNTEAFF
j_gene: TRBJ2-1; d_gene: .; abundance: .; v_gene: TRBV4-1; CDR3nt: TGCGCCAGCAGCCAAGTCGGCCTGGGCAATGAGCAGTTCTTC; CDR3aa: CASSQVGLGNEQFF
j_gene: TRBJ1-5; d_gene: .; abundance: .; v_gene: TRBV28; CDR3nt: TGTTCCAGCAGCTCTGGCTGGAGTATAAGCAATCAGCCCCAGCATTTT; CDR3aa: CSSSSGWSISNQPQHF
j_gene: TRBJ2-1; d_gene: .; abundance: medium-sized; v_gene: TRBV5-1; CDR3nt: TGCGCCAGCAGCTTGGACTGGAGCTCCTACAATGAGCAGTTCTTC; CDR3aa: CASSLDWSSYNEQFF
j_gene: TRBJ1-1; d_gene: .; abundance: medium-sized; v_gene: TRBV4-3; CDR3nt: TGCGCCAGCAGCCAAGATCGGGGGGGGCTGGGTGAAGCTTTCTTT; CDR3aa: CASSQDRGGLGEAFF
j_gene: TRBJ2-3; d_gene: .; abundance: .; v_gene: TRBV19; CDR3nt: TGTGCCAGTAGTATAGACAGGGCCGAGCAGTATTTT; CDR3aa: CASSIDRAEQYF
j_gene: TRBJ1-1; d_gene: TRBD1; abundance: medium-sized; v_gene: TRBV6-1; CDR3nt: TGTGCCAGCAGTAGGGACAGGGCGTCCACTGAAGCTTTCTTT; CDR3aa: CASSRDRASTEAFF
j_gene: TRBJ2-3; d_gene: .; abundance: medium-sized; v_gene: TRBV12-3/TRBV12-4; CDR3nt: TGTGCCAGCAGTTCCTCAGATACGCAGTATTTT; CDR3aa: CASSSSDTQYF
j_gene: TRBJ1-6; d_gene: .; abundance: medium-sized; v_gene: TRBV2; CDR3nt: TGTGCCAGCACCGACCGAGGGGCCCCACCCCTCCACTTT; CDR3aa: CASTDRGAPPLHF
j_gene: TRBJ1-4; d_gene: TRBD1; abundance: medium-sized; v_gene: TRBV12-3/TRBV12-4; CDR3nt: TGTGCCAGCACTGGACAGGGAAAAGGCGAAAAACTGTTTTTT; CDR3aa: CASTGQGKGEKLFF
j_gene: TRBJ1-1; d_gene: .; abundance: .; v_gene: TRBV24-1; CDR3nt: TGTGCCACCAGTCGGACCCTGGAGTCTGAAGCTTTCTTT; CDR3aa: CATSRTLESEAFF
j_gene: TRBJ2-1; d_gene: .; abundance: medium-sized; v_gene: TRBV6-1; CDR3nt: TGTGCCAGCATTATTAGGGGAGCGAATGAGCAGTTCTTC; CDR3aa: CASIIRGANEQFF
j_gene: TRBJ1-3; d_gene: .; abundance: medium-sized; v_gene: TRBV12-3/TRBV12-4; CDR3nt: TGTGCCAGCAGTTTTTCGGGGTTCTCTGGAAACACCATATATTTT; CDR3aa: CASSFSGFSGNTIYF
j_gene: TRBJ1-1; d_gene: .; abundance: medium-sized; v_gene: TRBV4-3; CDR3nt: TGCGCCAGCAGCCAACGAGGACGGAGATGGGAGAACACTGAAGCTTTCTTT; CDR3aa: CASSQRGRRWENTEAFF
j_gene: TRBJ1-5; d_gene: .; abundance: medium-sized; v_gene: TRBV30; CDR3nt: TGTGCCTGGAGTGGAGGGGGTACTCAGCCCCAGCATTTT; CDR3aa: CAWSGGGTQPQHF
j_gene: TRBJ2-7; d_gene: TRBD2; abundance: medium-sized; v_gene: TRBV10-3; CDR3nt: TGTGCCATCAGTGAGACTAGCGGGAGATACTACGAGCAGTACTTC; CDR3aa: CAISETSGRYYEQYF
j_gene: TRBJ2-5; d_gene: .; abundance: medium-sized; v_gene: TRBV28; CDR3nt: TGTGCCAGCAGTTTAGGTCGGGGGGCGGAAGAGACCCAGTACTTC; CDR3aa: CASSLGRGAEETQYF
j_gene: TRBJ2-1; d_gene: .; abundance: medium-sized; v_gene: TRBV28; CDR3nt: TGTGCCAGCAGTCCGCAGATAATATACAATGAGCAGTTCTTC; CDR3aa: CASSPQIIYNEQFF